Below, one T cell receptor (beta chain) is given with its context. The data were taken from a study of cytotoxic CD8 clonotypes in ibrutinib-treated CLL. Across the study: A mean of around 260,000 productive templates and approximately 85,000 productive rearrangements was obtained per sample.

Only in-frame clones appear in the TCRdb table, and some are missing; sequencing was by immunoSEQ multiplex PCR. The data contain roughly 130,000 clones, 75% to 95% of them singletons. Germline lookup yields CDR1 SQVTM and CDR2 ANQGSEA. The V gene end was trimmed by 1 base and the J gene end by 8 bases; junction bases not matched to a gene: 10. This CDR3 comprises 14 residues. The TCR sequence derives from a human donor with chronic lymphocytic leukemia. Specimen: PBMCs, collected after 12 months of ibrutinib treatment. V gene TRBV29-1 combines with J gene TRBJ2-5; TRBD1 agrees at 7 bases. This CDR3 is CSVEAFVEGATQYF. The CDR3 nucleotides read TGCAGCGTTGAAGCTTTCGTAGAGGGGGCCACCCAGTACTTC.